These 18 T cell receptor beta chains share one sample of origin, sequenced in a study of cytomegalovirus exposure and HLA in healthy donors. The PCR employed 60 Vbeta primers together with 13 Jbeta primers. Libraries were prepared by immunoSEQ multiplex PCR; TCRdb keeps only in-frame clonotypes and omits some of them. The table lists 200,000 or so clones. The sample consisted of PBMCs. All receptors derive from a girl aged 2 to 10 in good health and CMV-seropositive.

This chain joins TRBV4-1 and TRBJ2-3; TRBD2 aligns across 9 bases. The CDR3 is 14 residues long. Germline V CDR1 and CDR2: MGHRA, YSYEKL. Trimming took 8 bases from V and 6 from J; bases not matched to a gene: 9. The CDR3 DNA reads TGCGCCAGCGGATCGGCGGGAGGGTTGGATACGCAGTATTTT. It encodes CASGSAGGLDTQYF.

The chain joins TRBV6-1 to TRBJ2-3; maybe TRBD2 (5 bases). Germline-derived CDR1 and CDR2 are MNHNS and SASEGT. The CDR3 extends over 14 amino acids. V was shortened by 0 bases and J by 3 bases, with 7 bases between the two germline ends. CDR3 DNA: TGTGCCAGCAGTGAAGCGCGCGGGACAGATACGCAGTATTTT. It translates to CASSEARGTDTQYF.

The chain employs TRBV18 and TRBJ1-3, with a weak D call TRBD1 (5 bases). The length of the CDR3 is 15 residues. Trimming pared 3 bases from V and 2 bases from J, leaving 11 bases between. CDR1 is KGHSH and CDR2 is LQKENI in the germline V gene. For the CDR3, the DNA is TGTGCCAGCTCACCCCAACCAGGGCCTGGAAACACCATATATTTT. Its translation is CASSPQPGPGNTIYF.

The chain combines TRBV28 with TRBJ2-1; TRBD1 matches at 8 bases. The CDR3 spans 15 residues. Germline CDR1 is MDHEN and CDR2 is SYDVKM. The V and J ends lost 4 bases and 8 bases, in that order; junction bases with no gene match: 10. DNA for the CDR3: TGTGCCAGCAGTTCTGATCAGGGGGCTAGGGATGAGCAGTTCTTC. Protein sequence: CASSSDQGARDEQFF.

The rearrangement links TRBV11-2 to TRBJ2-1; 9 bases agree with TRBD1. The CDR3 has 16 residues. V gave up 0 bases and J gave up 9 bases; unmatched junction bases: 9. CDR1 is SGHAT, CDR2 FQNNGV, per germline. CDR3 region: CASSLDLTGGLGEQFF. The DNA for the CDR3 is TGTGCCAGCAGCTTAGATCTCACAGGGGGCTTAGGTGAGCAGTTCTTC.

The CDR3 reads CASSFGQPPYGYTF. The CDR3 DNA sequence: TGTGCCAGCAGCTTCGGACAACCTCCATATGGCTACACCTTC. V gene TRBV7-2 combines with J gene TRBJ1-2; tentatively, D is TRBD1 (5 bases). Germline lookup yields CDR1 SGHTA and CDR2 FQGNSA. The CDR3 length is 14 residues. The V end lost 3 bases, the J end lost 5 bases, and 13 bases lay between the germline ends.

This rearrangement joins TRBV6-4 to TRBJ2-1; 9 nucleotides match TRBD2. The J segment lost 5 bases and the V segment lost 3 bases, leaving 5 bases of the junction unmatched. The CDR3 is 15 amino acids. Germline V gene lookup returns CDR1 MRHNA and CDR2 SNTAGT. The CDR3: CASSEGLAGNNEQFF. The CDR3 DNA sequence: TGTGCCAGCAGTGAAGGTCTAGCGGGAAACAATGAGCAGTTCTTC.

This sequence joins TRBV11-2 and TRBJ1-1; D gene ambiguous. This CDR3 contains 13 residues. Germline-derived CDR1 and CDR2 are SGHAT and FQNNGV. The V end was cut by 0 bases, the J end by 6 bases, with 8 bases between. CDR3 amino acids: CASSLDHQAEAFF. The CDR3 DNA reads as TGTGCCAGCAGCTTAGATCACCAGGCTGAAGCTTTCTTT.

The V and J genes are TRBV5-1 and TRBJ2-2; D gene unclear. Germline values: CDR1 SGHRS, CDR2 YFSETQ. The CDR3 spans 13 residues. Trimming pared 2 bases from V and 3 bases from J, leaving 5 bases between. The CDR3 here is CASSFSDTGELFF. As DNA, the CDR3 is TGCGCCAGCAGCTTCAGTGACACCGGGGAGCTGTTTTTT.

The chain recombines TRBV4-2 with TRBJ1-2, with D possibly being TRBD1 (6 bases). CDR3 length: 17 residues. The V gene lost 4 bases and the J gene lost 0 bases, with 18 bases spanning the gap. Germline V gene lookup returns CDR1 LGHNA and CDR2 YNFKEQ. In nucleotides, the CDR3 is TGTGCCAGCAGCCTGACCCCGGACAGCCTCTCTAACTATGGCTACACCTTC. This codes for CASSLTPDSLSNYGYTF.

V usage is TRBV18 and J usage is TRBJ2-5, with 9 bases aligning to TRBD2. The CDR3 has 16 amino acids. Germline CDR1 KGHSH, CDR2 LQKENI. The junction had 7 bases not matched to a gene; V was cut back by 3 bases and J by 2 bases. The CDR3 region is CASSPWREGEQETQYF. The CDR3 region has the DNA TGTGCCAGCTCACCGTGGCGGGAGGGTGAGCAAGAGACCCAGTACTTC.

The rearrangement uses TRBV7-9 and TRBJ2-3; 12 bases agree with TRBD2. Looked up from germline, CDR1 is SEHNR and CDR2 is FQNEAQ (reference sequence). Trimming took 9 bases from V and 2 from J; bases not matched to a gene: 12. The CDR3 length is 17 residues. This CDR3 reads CARDRLAGDGPTDTQYF. CDR3 DNA sequence: TGTGCCAGAGACAGACTAGCGGGAGATGGGCCCACAGATACGCAGTATTTT.

The rearrangement links TRBV29-1 to TRBJ2-3; D possibly corresponds to TRBD2 (5 bases). CDR1 and CDR2 from the germline V gene are SQVTM and ANQGSEA. The CDR3 contains 13 residues. Trimming took 7 bases from V and 6 from J, leaving 17 bases between them. CDR3: CSESLERRDTQYF. DNA of the CDR3: TGCAGCGAGTCACTCGAACGGAGGGATACGCAGTATTTT.

The rearrangement joins TRBV2 to TRBJ2-3; 8 positions agree with TRBD2. Germline loops: CDR1 SNHLY, CDR2 FYNNEI. The J segment lost 0 bases and the V segment lost 1 base, leaving 3 bases of the junction unmatched. This CDR3 is built from 16 residues. As DNA, the CDR3 is TGTGCCAGCAGTGAAGATCCTAGCGGGAGCACAGATACGCAGTATTTT. Amino acids: CASSEDPSGSTDTQYF.

For the CDR3, the DNA is TGTGCCAGCAGTGTTGGGAGGGCAGGGGATACGCAGTATTTT. The encoded protein is CASSVGRAGDTQYF. This sequence joins TRBV2 and TRBJ2-3; 7 nucleotides line up with TRBD2. The CDR3 consists of 14 residues. V lost 4 bases, J lost 6 bases, and 7 bases stayed unmatched. Germline V gene sequence: CDR1 SNHLY, CDR2 FYNNEI.

The chain combines TRBV7-9 with TRBJ1-2, with D hard to call. The CDR3 spans 13 residues. V lost 8 bases and J lost 8, with 18 bases in between. CDR1 and CDR2 (germline): SEHNR, FQNEAQ (reference sequence). The CDR3 nucleotides read TGTGCCAGCGCACCGAGGGCGGGCGGCGGCTACACCTTC. Protein product: CASAPRAGGGYTF.

The V call is TRBV7-2, the J call TRBJ2-5; D uncertain. The germline V gene has CDR1 SGHTA and CDR2 FQGNSA. V lost 5 bases, J lost 4 bases, and 11 bases lay in between. The CDR3 spans 13 residues. DNA for the CDR3: TGTGCCAGCAGCCCCATTCCGGTAGAGACCCAGTACTTC. Translating gives CASSPIPVETQYF.

The chain combines TRBV30 with TRBJ1-2, with D maybe TRBD1 (5 bases). Deletions cut 7 bases from V and 9 bases from J, with 21 bases between. CDR1 is GTSNPN, CDR2 SVGIG, per germline (reference sequence). CDR3 size: 13 residues. The CDR3 bases are TGTGCCTATCCAGCGGGCGGGGCTGGGAGCTACACCTTC. Translated: CAYPAGGAGSYTF.